The clone carrying this T cell receptor (beta chain) showed up just once. Generated by immunoSEQ multiplex PCR, the TCRdb table keeps only in-frame clones and is missing some. The sample includes tens of thousands of clones, around 84% seen only once; the top ten take around 16%. The data originate from a study of control samples from healthy donors and cancer patients. From germline, CDR1 is MDHEN and CDR2 SYDVKM. V lost 5 bases, J lost 2 bases, and 21 bases lay in between. This CDR3 comprises 18 residues. This TCR was sampled from a man between 50 and 59 years old in good health. The chain joins TRBV28 to TRBJ2-2; possibly TRBD1 or TRBD2 for D (5 bases each). Material: blood. CDR3 residues: CASSPPAKQGVNTGELFF. The CDR3 region has the DNA TGTGCCAGCAGTCCCCCCGCGAAGCAGGGAGTAAACACCGGGGAGCTGTTTTTT.